These T cell receptor beta chains were read from a single sample in a study of blood T cell repertoires in COVID-19. Assay: immunoSEQ multiplex PCR; the TCRdb copy retains only in-frame clones and omits some. The sample records under 150,000 clones, about 87% being singletons. Sequenced: peripheral blood. The source is a human donor in a cohort sampled during active COVID-19. The CDR3 runs from the conserved cysteine through the conserved F or W. A D gene is named only where the DNA matches it firmly. Size is stated for part of the rows, as once, few or many counts, or as a class when the clone is expanded.

TRBD2 once TRBJ2-1 TRBV6-8 CASNKRGGVHEQFF TGTGCCAGCAATAAGCGGGGGGGCGTCCATGAGCAGTTCTTC
TRBD1 - TRBJ1-4 TRBV7-2 CASSFGTGGVEKLFF TGTGCCAGCAGCTTCGGGACAGGGGGCGTCGAAAAACTGTTTTTT
- - TRBJ2-7 TRBV14 CASSQVQDIPYEQYF TGTGCCAGCAGCCAAGTTCAGGACATTCCCTACGAGCAGTACTTC
- once TRBJ1-2 TRBV9 CASSVAGGPYRVGYGYTF TGTGCCAGCAGCGTAGCGGGAGGGCCCTACAGGGTAGGCTATGGCTACACCTTC
TRBD1 - TRBJ2-7 TRBV5-1 CASRFRDSSYEQYF TGCGCCAGCAGGTTCCGGGACAGCTCCTACGAGCAGTACTTC
- - TRBJ2-7 TRBV6-5 CASKKGGSYEQYF TGTGCCAGCAAAAAAGGGGGTTCCTACGAGCAGTACTTC
TRBD2 - TRBJ2-1 TRBV5-6 CASSKGLAGGRQFF TGTGCCAGCAGCAAAGGACTAGCGGGGGGTCGGCAGTTCTTC
- - TRBJ2-4 TRBV6-2/TRBV6-3 CASSSLLEAKNIQYF TGTGCCAGCAGTTCCTTACTAGAAGCCAAAAACATTCAGTACTTC
- - TRBJ2-4 TRBV4-1 CASSQVGGAKNIQYF TGCGCCAGCAGCCAAGTGGGGGGTGCCAAAAACATTCAGTACTTC
- - TRBJ1-1 TRBV5-1 CASSLGREGTTEAFF TGCGCCAGCAGCTTGGGGAGGGAAGGTACCACTGAAGCTTTCTTT
TRBD1 - TRBJ1-1 TRBV19 CASSSTGAPDWNTEAFF TGTGCCAGTAGTTCAACAGGGGCGCCCGATTGGAACACTGAAGCTTTCTTT
- - TRBJ2-7 TRBV6-5 CASSYSPTEASYEQYF TGTGCCAGCAGTTACTCGCCGACAGAAGCTTCCTACGAGCAGTACTTC
TRBD2 - TRBJ2-1 TRBV7-9 CASSLAGLADLLYNEQFF TGTGCCAGCAGCTTAGCAGGACTAGCGGACCTTTTATACAATGAGCAGTTCTTC
- once TRBJ2-7 TRBV19 CASAGDNSYEQYF TGTGCCAGCGCGGGGGACAACTCCTACGAGCAGTACTTC
TRBD2 - TRBJ2-5 TRBV5-1 CASSALTSGGAWKYF TGCGCCAGCAGCGCCCTGACTAGCGGGGGGGCCTGGAAGTACTTC
TRBD1 - TRBJ2-1 TRBV5-1 CASSSAGTGNEQFF TGCGCCAGCAGCTCTGCCGGGACAGGCAATGAGCAGTTCTTC
- - TRBJ1-3 TRBV7-9 CASSLVSPGNTIYF TGTGCCAGCAGCTTGGTTAGTCCTGGAAACACCATATATTTT
TRBD1 - TRBJ2-2 TRBV5-6 CASSSADRGLSGELFF TGTGCCAGCAGCTCGGCGGACAGGGGGTTATCCGGGGAGCTGTTTTTT
TRBD1 few TRBJ1-1 TRBV19 CASSRTGATEAFF TGTGCCAGTAGTAGAACAGGGGCCACTGAAGCTTTCTTT
TRBD1 - TRBJ2-7 TRBV6-2/TRBV6-3 CASSAGTGGGPRDEQYF TGTGCCAGCAGTGCCGGGACAGGCGGCGGTCCCCGTGACGAGCAGTACTTC
TRBD2 once TRBJ2-1 TRBV3-1/TRBV3-2 CASSQAGTIGVMRQFF TGTGCCAGCAGCCAAGCCGGGACTATCGGGGTAATGAGGCAGTTCTTC
- - TRBJ1-2 TRBV7-3 CASSPTANYGYTF TGTGCCAGCAGCCCGACTGCGAACTATGGCTACACCTTC
TRBD1 once TRBJ2-1 TRBV11-2 CASSPEGTGDYNEQFF TGTGCCAGCAGCCCAGAAGGGACAGGGGACTACAATGAGCAGTTCTTC
TRBD1 - TRBJ1-5 TRBV6-5 CASNPGQHSNQPQHF TGTGCCAGCAACCCGGGACAGCATAGCAATCAGCCCCAGCATTTT
TRBD2 - TRBJ2-1 TRBV7-2 CANARTSNNNEQFF TGTGCCAACGCGAGGACTAGTAATAACAATGAGCAGTTCTTC
TRBD1 - TRBJ2-2 TRBV14 CASSDARTGISGELFF TGTGCCAGCAGCGACGCGCGGACAGGGATTTCCGGGGAGCTGTTTTTT
- - TRBJ2-5 TRBV5-5 CASSLRGLLTAGSKETQYF TGTGCCAGCAGCTTGCGGGGATTACTGACAGCCGGGAGCAAAGAGACCCAGTACTTC
TRBD1 - TRBJ1-1 TRBV6-5 CASSWGTANTEAFF TGTGCCAGCAGTTGGGGGACAGCTAACACTGAAGCTTTCTTT
TRBD2 - TRBJ2-2 TRBV10-3 CAISFSGVEHRGAVF TGTGCCATCAGTTTTAGCGGGGTTGAACACCGGGGAGCTGTTTTT
- - TRBJ1-5 TRBV9 CASSTAGINQPQHF TGTGCCAGCAGCACGGCGGGGATCAATCAGCCCCAGCATTTT
- - TRBJ2-7 TRBV21-1 CASRIKAEIWDEQYF TGTGCCAGCAGGATCAAAGCGGAGATTTGGGACGAGCAGTACTTC
- - TRBJ2-5 TRBV27 CASSFRGQETQYF TGTGCCAGCAGTTTCCGGGGGCAAGAGACCCAGTACTTC
- - TRBJ2-7 TRBV23-1 CASSQTRQVNYEQYF TGCGCCAGCAGTCAGACGAGACAGGTGAACTACGAGCAGTACTTC
- - TRBJ2-5 TRBV11-2 CASSLDAGTQYF TGTGCCAGCAGCTTAGATGCCGGGACCCAGTACTTC
- once TRBJ1-3 TRBV9 CASGGMGGTGNTIYF TGTGCCAGCGGCGGGATGGGAGGGACAGGAAACACCATATATTTT
TRBD2 few TRBJ2-1 TRBV6-2/TRBV6-3 CASSLGTSGGANYEQFF TGTGCCAGCAGTCTTGGGACTAGCGGGGGGGCGAACTATGAGCAGTTCTTC
- - TRBJ1-4 TRBV12-3/TRBV12-4 CASSPKRSEKLFF TGTGCCAGCAGCCCCAAGCGCAGCGAAAAACTGTTTTTT
- - TRBJ1-2 TRBV5-8 CARAGYQRREGYFYGYTF TGTGCCAGGGCAGGCTACCAGCGCAGGGAAGGTTATTTCTATGGCTACACCTTC
- - TRBJ2-2 TRBV29-1 CSVELALAGELFF TGCAGCGTTGAATTGGCACTAGCCGGGGAGCTGTTTTTT
TRBD1 - TRBJ1-1 TRBV20-1 CSASQGDTEAFF TGCAGTGCTAGTCAGGGGGACACTGAAGCTTTCTTT
- - TRBJ1-1 TRBV19 CASSRGINTEAFF TGTGCCAGTAGTCGCGGGATCAACACTGAAGCTTTCTTT
TRBD2 - TRBJ2-5 TRBV6-5 CASVSRGTSLETQYF TGTGCCAGCGTAAGTCGCGGGACTAGCCTCGAGACCCAGTACTTC
- - TRBJ1-6 TRBV5-1 CASQESSYNSPLHF TGCGCCAGCCAGGAAAGCTCCTATAATTCACCCCTCCACTTT
- - TRBJ2-7 TRBV18 CASSPLKQVGEQYF TGTGCCAGCTCACCCTTGAAACAGGTTGGCGAGCAGTACTTC
TRBD2 once TRBJ2-3 TRBV3-1/TRBV3-2 CASSQVSGGASDTQYF TGTGCCAGCAGCCAAGTCAGCGGGGGGGCGTCAGATACGCAGTATTTT